This section outlines one T cell receptor (beta chain) sequence together with its context. Its matching antigen is unknown. The data were obtained in a study of beta chain features in type 1 diabetes. About the study: Examination spanned about 110 million sorted cells from all samples. Points from the study as a whole: Shortening of TCRB CDR3s, moderate but significant, appeared in all four CD4+ subsets of Type 1 diabetes patients. Highly expressing activated T cells could be over-counted with a cDNA template.

Germline lookup yields CDR1 ENHRY and CDR2 SYGVKD. With V trimmed by 4 bases and J by 7 bases, 10 bases remained unmatched. CDR3 size: 16 residues. Expressed TCRB transcripts were sequenced because the isolated RNA had all been reverse transcribed beforehand. Naive, central memory and regulatory T cell samples yielded some 3.9 million reads on average. Sequencing was performed with immunoSEQ multiplex PCR; in TCRdb, only in-frame clones are kept and a portion is missing. Of 600,000 to 700,000 clones detected, about an eighth appear once; the ten largest clones hold roughly 0.12%. This chain joins TRBV10-3 and TRBJ2-1; TRBD2 matches 10 bases. Sequencing was done on a sample of naive CD4+ T cells from blood. The sequence was obtained from a man younger than 40 with type 1 diabetes. Here the CDR3 reads CAISGNSGGMMNEQFF. DNA for the CDR3: TGTGCCATCAGTGGAAATAGCGGGGGGATGATGAATGAGCAGTTCTTC.